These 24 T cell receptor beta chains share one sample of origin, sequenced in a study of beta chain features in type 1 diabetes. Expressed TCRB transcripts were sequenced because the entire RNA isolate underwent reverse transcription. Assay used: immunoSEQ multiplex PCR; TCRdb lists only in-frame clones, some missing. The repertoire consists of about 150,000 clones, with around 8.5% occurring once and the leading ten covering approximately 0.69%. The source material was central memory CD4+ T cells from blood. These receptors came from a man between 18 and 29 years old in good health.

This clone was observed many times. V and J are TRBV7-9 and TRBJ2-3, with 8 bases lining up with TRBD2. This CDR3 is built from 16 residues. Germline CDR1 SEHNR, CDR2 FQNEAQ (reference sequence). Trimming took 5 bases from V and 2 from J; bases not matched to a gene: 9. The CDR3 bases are TGTGCCAGCAGCCGCACGACGGGAGGGTTCACAGATACGCAGTATTTT. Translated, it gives CASSRTTGGFTDTQYF.

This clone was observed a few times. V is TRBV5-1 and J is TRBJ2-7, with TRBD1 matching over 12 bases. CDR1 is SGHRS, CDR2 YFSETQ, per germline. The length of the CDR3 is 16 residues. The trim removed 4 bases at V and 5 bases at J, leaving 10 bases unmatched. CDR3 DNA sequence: TGCGCCAGCAGCAAAACGGGACAGGGGGCTACCCACGAGCAGTACTTC. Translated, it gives CASSKTGQGATHEQYF.

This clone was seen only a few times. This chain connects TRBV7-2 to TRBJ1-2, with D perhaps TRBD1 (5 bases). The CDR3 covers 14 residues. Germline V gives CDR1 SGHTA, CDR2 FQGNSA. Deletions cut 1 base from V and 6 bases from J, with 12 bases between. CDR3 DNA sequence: TGTGCCAGCAGCTTAGTGTCAGGGATGGATGGCTACACCTTC. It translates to CASSLVSGMDGYTF.

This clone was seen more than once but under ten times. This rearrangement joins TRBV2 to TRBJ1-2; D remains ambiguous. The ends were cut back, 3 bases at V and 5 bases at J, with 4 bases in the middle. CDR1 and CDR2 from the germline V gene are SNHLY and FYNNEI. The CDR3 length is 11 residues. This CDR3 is CASSDRYGYTF. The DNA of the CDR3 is TGTGCCAGCAGTGACCGTTATGGCTACACCTTC.

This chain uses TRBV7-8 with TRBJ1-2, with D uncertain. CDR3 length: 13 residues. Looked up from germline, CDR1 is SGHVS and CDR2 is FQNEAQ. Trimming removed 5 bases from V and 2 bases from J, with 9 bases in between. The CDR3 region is CASSAPRNYGYTF. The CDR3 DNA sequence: TGTGCCAGCAGCGCCCCCAGAAACTATGGCTACACCTTC.

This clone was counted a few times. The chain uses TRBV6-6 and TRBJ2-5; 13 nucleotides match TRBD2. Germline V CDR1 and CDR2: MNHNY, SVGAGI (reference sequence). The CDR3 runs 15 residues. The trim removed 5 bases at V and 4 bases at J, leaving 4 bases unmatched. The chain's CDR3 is CASSTLAGGGETQYF. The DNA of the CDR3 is TGTGCCAGCAGTACACTAGCGGGAGGGGGAGAGACCCAGTACTTC.

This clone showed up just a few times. In nucleotides, the CDR3 is TGCGCCAGCAGCCAAGTTCTCGGCGGCACTGAAGCTTTCTTT. This sequence encodes CASSQVLGGTEAFF. The rearrangement links TRBV4-3 to TRBJ1-1; no clear D gene. The CDR3 sequence is 14 residues long. V was clipped by 1 base and J by 4 bases, with 10 bases between them. Germline lookup yields CDR1 LGHNA and CDR2 YSLEER.

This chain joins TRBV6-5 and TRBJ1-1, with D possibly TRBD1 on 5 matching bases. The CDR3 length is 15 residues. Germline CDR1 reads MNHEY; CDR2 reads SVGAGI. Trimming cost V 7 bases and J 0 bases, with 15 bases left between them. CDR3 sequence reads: CASIKGFNMNTEAFF. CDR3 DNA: TGTGCCAGCATCAAGGGGTTCAACATGAACACTGAAGCTTTCTTT.

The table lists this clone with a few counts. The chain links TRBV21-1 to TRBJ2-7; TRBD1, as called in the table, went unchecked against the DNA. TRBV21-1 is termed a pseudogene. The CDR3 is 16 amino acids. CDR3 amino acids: CASNEASGTGGYEQYF. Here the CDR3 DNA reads TGTGCCAGCAACGAAGCGTCCGGGACAGGGGGCTACGAGCAGTACTTC.

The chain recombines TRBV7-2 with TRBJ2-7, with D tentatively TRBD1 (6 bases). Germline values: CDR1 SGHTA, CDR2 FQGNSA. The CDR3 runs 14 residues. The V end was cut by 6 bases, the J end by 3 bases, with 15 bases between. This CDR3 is CASSPATGVYEQYF. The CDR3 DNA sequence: TGTGCCAGCAGTCCGGCGACAGGAGTCTACGAGCAGTACTTC.

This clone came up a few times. CDR3 in DNA: TGTGCCAGCAGCTTGGAGGGACAGGGTTTGTTCACAGATACGCAGTATTTT. Residues: CASSLEGQGLFTDTQYF. The V call is TRBV5-6, the J call TRBJ2-3, with 9 bases identical to TRBD1. J gave up 2 bases and V 0 bases, and 7 bases lay outside the gene matches. The CDR3 runs to 17 residues. The germline CDR1 and CDR2 sequences are SGHDT and YYEEEE.

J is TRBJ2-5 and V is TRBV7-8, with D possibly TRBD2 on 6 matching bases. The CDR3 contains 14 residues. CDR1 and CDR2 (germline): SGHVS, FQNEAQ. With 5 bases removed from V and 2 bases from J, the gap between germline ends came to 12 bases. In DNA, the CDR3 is TGTGCCAGCAGCGGACGGACTATTCAAGAGACCCAGTACTTC. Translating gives CASSGRTIQETQYF.

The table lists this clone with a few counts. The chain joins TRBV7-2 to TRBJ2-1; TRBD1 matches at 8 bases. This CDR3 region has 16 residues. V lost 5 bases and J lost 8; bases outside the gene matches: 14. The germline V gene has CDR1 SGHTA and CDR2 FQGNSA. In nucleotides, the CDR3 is TGTGCCAGCAGCCTCTCAGGGGGCGGAGGTTTCTATGAGCAGTTCTTC. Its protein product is CASSLSGGGGFYEQFF.

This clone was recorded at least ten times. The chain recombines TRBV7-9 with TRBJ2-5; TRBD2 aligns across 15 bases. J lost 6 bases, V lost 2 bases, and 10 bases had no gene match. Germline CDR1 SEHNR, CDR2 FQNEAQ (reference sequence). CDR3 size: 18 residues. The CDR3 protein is CASSLPKGLAGGMKTQYF. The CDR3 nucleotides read TGTGCCAGCAGCTTACCGAAGGGACTAGCGGGAGGAATGAAGACCCAGTACTTC.

The CDR3 sequence is CASSSRSRLETQYF. The DNA for the CDR3 is TGTGCCAGCAGCTCCCGGAGCCGCCTGGAGACCCAGTACTTC. The V call is TRBV11-2, the J call TRBJ2-5; D ambiguous. The germline gives CDR1 SGHAT, CDR2 FQNNGV. CDR3 length: 14 residues. V was pared by 4 bases and J by 5 bases, with 14 bases between.

CDR3 DNA sequence: TGTGCCAGTGGGAAGGACAGCACCTACGAGCAGTACTTC. It yields the protein CASGKDSTYEQYF. The genes are TRBV19 and TRBJ2-7; D is possibly TRBD1 (6 bases). V lost 8 bases and J 2 bases, leaving 13 bases between the germline ends. The CDR3 runs to 13 residues. The germline CDR1 and CDR2 sequences are LNHDA and SQIVND (reference sequence).

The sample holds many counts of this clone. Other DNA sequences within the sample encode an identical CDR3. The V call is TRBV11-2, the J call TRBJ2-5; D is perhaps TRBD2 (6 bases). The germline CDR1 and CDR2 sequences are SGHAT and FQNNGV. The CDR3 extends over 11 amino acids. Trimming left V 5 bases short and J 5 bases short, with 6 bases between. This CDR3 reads CASSLAETQYF. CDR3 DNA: TGTGCCAGCAGCCTAGCGGAGACCCAGTACTTC.

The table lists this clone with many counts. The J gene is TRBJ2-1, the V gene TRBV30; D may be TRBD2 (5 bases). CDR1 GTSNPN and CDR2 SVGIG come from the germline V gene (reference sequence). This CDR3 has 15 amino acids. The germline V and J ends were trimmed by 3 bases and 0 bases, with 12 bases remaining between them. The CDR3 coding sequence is TGTGCCTGGAGCTCAGTAACTAGCTCCTACAATGAGCAGTTCTTC. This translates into CAWSSVTSSYNEQFF.

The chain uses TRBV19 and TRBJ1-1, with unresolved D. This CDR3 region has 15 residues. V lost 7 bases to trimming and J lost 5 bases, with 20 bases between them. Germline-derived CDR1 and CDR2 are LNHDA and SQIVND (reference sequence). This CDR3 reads CASTRTGISGTEAFF. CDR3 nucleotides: TGTGCCAGTACCCGCACGGGGATTAGTGGGACTGAAGCTTTCTTT.

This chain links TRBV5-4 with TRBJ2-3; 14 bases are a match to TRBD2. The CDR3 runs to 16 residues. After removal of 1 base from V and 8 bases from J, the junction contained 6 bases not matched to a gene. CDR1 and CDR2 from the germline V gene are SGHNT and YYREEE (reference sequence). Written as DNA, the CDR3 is TGTGCCAGCAGCTTGAGGACTAGCGGGGGGCTCGTTACGCAGTATTTT. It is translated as CASSLRTSGGLVTQYF. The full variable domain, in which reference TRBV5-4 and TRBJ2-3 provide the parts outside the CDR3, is ETGVTQSPTHLIKTRGQQVTLRCSSQSGHNTVSWYQQALGQGPQFIFQYYREEENGRGNFPPRFSGLQFPNYSSELNVNALELDDSALYLCASSLRTSGGLVTQYFGPGTRLTVL.

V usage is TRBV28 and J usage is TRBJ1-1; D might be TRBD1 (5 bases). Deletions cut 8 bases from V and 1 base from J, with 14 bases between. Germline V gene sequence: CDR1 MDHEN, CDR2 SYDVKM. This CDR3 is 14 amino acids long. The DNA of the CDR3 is TGTGCCAGCGCCCGGGGGGGGTCGAACACTGAAGCTTTCTTT. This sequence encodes CASARGGSNTEAFF. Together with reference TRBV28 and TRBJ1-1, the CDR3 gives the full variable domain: DVKVTQSSRYLVKRTGEKVFLECVQDMDHENMFWYRQDPGLGLRLIYFSYDVKMKEKGDIPEGYSVSREKKERFSLILESASTNQTSMYLCASARGGSNTEAFFGQGTRLTVV.

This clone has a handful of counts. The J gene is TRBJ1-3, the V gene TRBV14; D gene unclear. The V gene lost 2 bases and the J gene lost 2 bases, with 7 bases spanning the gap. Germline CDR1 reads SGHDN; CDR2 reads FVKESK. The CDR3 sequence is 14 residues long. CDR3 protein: CASSQLAAGNTIYF. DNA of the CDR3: TGTGCCAGCAGCCAACTAGCGGCTGGAAACACCATATATTTT.

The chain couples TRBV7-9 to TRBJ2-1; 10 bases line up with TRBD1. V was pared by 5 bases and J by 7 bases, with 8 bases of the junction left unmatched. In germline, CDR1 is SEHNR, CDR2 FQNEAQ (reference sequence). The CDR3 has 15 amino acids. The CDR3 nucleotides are TGTGCCAGCAGCATACGACAGGGGGCCGAAAATGAGCAGTTCTTC. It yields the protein CASSIRQGAENEQFF.

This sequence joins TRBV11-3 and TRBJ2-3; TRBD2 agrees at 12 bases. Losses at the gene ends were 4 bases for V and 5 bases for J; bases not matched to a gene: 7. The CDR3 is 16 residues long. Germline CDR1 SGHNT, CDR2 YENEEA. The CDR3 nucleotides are TGTGCCAGCAGCTCACGGACTAGCGGGGAACAAGATACGCAGTATTTT. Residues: CASSSRTSGEQDTQYF.